The 24 T cell receptor beta chains below come from one sample, sequenced in a study of T cells in Graves' hyperthyroidism and ophthalmopathy. TCR beta CDR3 region amplification was performed from RNA transcripts. RT-PCR in the first round (using the HTBI primer set) targeted the TCR CDR3. MiXCR, applied by TCRdb to the multiplex PCR reads, yields one record per CDR3 protein. The sample yields over 250,000 distinct CDR3 sequences, roughly 22% seen once. Sequenced: blood. These receptors were collected from a man aged 30 to 45 with Graves' ophthalmopathy.

This clonotype was seen more than once but under ten times. V usage is TRBV5-6 and J usage is TRBJ2-5; TRBD2 matches at 7 bases. The germline V gene has CDR1 SGHDT and CDR2 YYEEEE. Trimming at V came to 1 base and at J to 2 bases, leaving 5 bases not matched to a gene. This CDR3 region has 15 residues. The CDR3 loop reads CASSLSGMLQETQYF. CDR3 nucleotides: TGTGCCAGCAGCTTGAGCGGGATGCTACAAGAGACCCAGTACTTC.

This clonotype was counted only a few times. DNA of the CDR3: TGTGCCAGCAGCGAGACCCGACAGGGGTATTCTGAAGCTTTCTTT. Its translation: CASSETRQGYSEAFF. The chain couples TRBV6-1 to TRBJ1-1; 8 nucleotides line up with TRBD1. Germline V gives CDR1 MNHNS, CDR2 SASEGT. This CDR3 has 15 amino acids. Trimming took 6 bases from V and 6 from J; bases not matched to a gene: 12.

This clonotype was seen repeatedly, ten times or more. The rearrangement uses TRBV2 and TRBJ2-1; D unclear. CDR3 length: 14 amino acids. In germline, CDR1 is SNHLY, CDR2 FYNNEI. Deletions cut 7 bases from V and 7 bases from J, with 17 bases between. The CDR3 region has the DNA TGTGCCAGCACCAACCCCCCCGTACGGAATGAGCAGTTCTTC. Translating it yields CASTNPPVRNEQFF. Variable domain in full (rest from reference TRBV2 and TRBJ2-1): EPEVTQTPSHQVTQMGQEVILRCVPISNHLYFYWYRQILGQKVEFLVSFYNNEISEKSEIFDDQFSVERPDGSNFTLKIRSTKLEDSAMYFCASTNPPVRNEQFFGPGTRLTVL.

The rearrangement uses TRBV2 and TRBJ1-2; D possibly corresponds to TRBD1 (6 bases). Trimming left V 2 bases short and J 2 bases short, with 9 bases between. Germline V CDR1 and CDR2: SNHLY, FYNNEI. This CDR3 is built from 14 residues. The CDR3 spells CASSETGQNYGYTF. CDR3 sequence (DNA): TGTGCCAGCAGTGAAACGGGACAAAACTATGGCTACACCTTC.

This clonotype turned up a few times. In DNA form, the CDR3 reads TGTGCCAGCAGTTGGGGGCTGAACACTGAAGCTTTCTTT. It encodes CASSWGLNTEAFF. The J gene is TRBJ1-1, the V gene TRBV28, with a possible D match to TRBD1 (6 bases). CDR1 and CDR2 (germline): MDHEN, SYDVKM. The CDR3 is 13 amino acids. The ends were cut back, 4 bases at V and 0 bases at J, with 6 bases in the middle.

This sequence joins TRBV5-1 and TRBJ2-2; D remains unclear. CDR3 size: 14 residues. The ends were cut back, 0 bases at V and 4 bases at J, with 7 bases in the middle. The germline gives CDR1 SGHRS, CDR2 YFSETQ. CDR3 coding DNA: TGCGCCAGCAGCTTGGTGGCAGCCACCGGGGAGCTGTTTTTT. Residues: CASSLVAATGELFF.

This chain uses TRBV6-1 with TRBJ2-5; unclear D gene. Trimming pared 2 bases from V and 5 bases from J, leaving 9 bases between. Germline lookup yields CDR1 MNHNS and CDR2 SASEGT. The CDR3 has 13 residues. DNA for the CDR3: TGTGCCAGCAGTGAAACCTTCCAGGAGACCCAGTACTTC. Protein product: CASSETFQETQYF.

The J gene is TRBJ1-2, the V gene TRBV20-1; 9 bases match TRBD1. The CDR3 loop spans 13 amino acids. Germline V gene data show CDR1 as DFQATT and CDR2 as SNEGSKA (reference sequence). V shed 6 bases, J shed 7 bases, and the junction held 9 bases outside the gene matches. The CDR3 bases are TGCAGTGCCGTGGACAGGGGACTAGGTGGCTACACCTTC. Amino acid sequence: CSAVDRGLGGYTF.

The table lists this clonotype with a few counts. V and J are TRBV19 and TRBJ2-3, with TRBD2 identical over 8 bases. The CDR3 contains 18 residues. Trimming took 4 bases from V and 2 from J; bases not matched to a gene: 14. Germline loops: CDR1 LNHDA, CDR2 SQIVND (reference sequence). The CDR3 coding sequence is TGTGCCAGTAGTACACGAGGCACTAGCGGAGGAAACACAGATACGCAGTATTTT. Protein product: CASSTRGTSGGNTDTQYF.

V gene TRBV27 combines with J gene TRBJ2-1, with 7 bases fitting TRBD1. Germline assignment: CDR1 MNHEY and CDR2 SMNVEV (reference sequence). The ends lost 6 bases at V and 6 bases at J; junction bases unmatched: 5. The CDR3 spans 13 residues. The DNA of the CDR3 is TGTGCCAGCAGGCCAGCAGGGGGCAATGAGCAGTTCTTC. Residues: CASRPAGGNEQFF.

The chain carries TRBV5-1 and TRBJ1-5; D is undetermined. This CDR3 has 14 amino acids. Germline V CDR1 and CDR2: SGHRS, YFSETQ. V lost 0 bases, J lost 7 bases, and 11 bases lay in between. The CDR3 region has the DNA TGCGCCAGCAGCTTGGGGGAGGGAAGCCAGCCCCAGCATTTT. This codes for CASSLGEGSQPQHF.

This clonotype was observed many times. The rearrangement uses TRBV30 and TRBJ1-5; D not certain. Germline loops: CDR1 GTSNPN, CDR2 SVGIG (reference sequence). Trimming removed 2 bases at V and 4 bases at J, with 9 bases between. There are 13 residues in the CDR3. CDR3 coding DNA: TGTGCCTGGAGTCCGCGACCTAATCAGCCCCAGCATTTT. It is translated as CAWSPRPNQPQHF.

This chain links TRBV5-4 with TRBJ2-2; D gene uncertain. Trimming took 4 bases from V and 1 from J, leaving 17 bases between them. Germline assignment: CDR1 SGHNT and CDR2 YYREEE (reference sequence). This CDR3 contains 17 residues. The CDR3 loop is CASSRPNGVRNTGELFF. CDR3 nucleotide sequence: TGTGCCAGCAGCCGGCCCAACGGAGTCCGGAACACCGGGGAGCTGTTTTTT.

This clonotype was detected many times. The chain combines TRBV19 with TRBJ2-1, with 7 bases lining up with TRBD1. Trimming at V came to 6 bases and at J to 0 bases, leaving 2 bases not matched to a gene. Looked up from germline, CDR1 is LNHDA and CDR2 is SQIVND (reference sequence). The CDR3 loop spans 14 amino acids. CDR3 amino acids: CASRNRGSYNEQFF. CDR3 DNA sequence: TGTGCCAGTAGAAACAGGGGCTCCTACAATGAGCAGTTCTTC.

V usage is TRBV2 and J usage is TRBJ1-6; TRBD1 aligns across 7 bases. CDR3 size: 15 residues. After removal of 5 bases from V and 6 bases from J, the junction contained 7 bases not matched to a gene. CDR1 SNHLY and CDR2 FYNNEI come from the germline V gene. The CDR3, as DNA: TGTGCCAGCAGTCGCCAGACAGGGACTAATTCACCCCTCCACTTT. Its translation: CASSRQTGTNSPLHF.

This chain joins TRBV30 and TRBJ1-1; the D gene is possibly TRBD1 (5 bases). The V end was cut by 7 bases, the J end by 2 bases, with 23 bases between. The CDR3 is made up of 16 amino acids. The germline V gene encodes CDR1 GTSNPN and CDR2 SVGIG (reference sequence). The CDR3 loop is CASAVWAEGINTEAFF. As DNA, the CDR3 is TGTGCCTCTGCTGTTTGGGCCGAGGGGATTAACACTGAAGCTTTCTTT.

This clonotype has more than one count but fewer than ten. V and J are TRBV4-2 and TRBJ2-2; D is possibly TRBD1 or TRBD2 (5 bases each). CDR3 length equals 17 residues. Germline-derived CDR1 and CDR2 are LGHNA and YNFKEQ. V lost 3 bases and J lost 3, with 17 bases in between. CDR3 residues: CASSQNLGTSDTGELFF. The CDR3 bases are TGTGCCAGCAGCCAGAACTTAGGGACGTCGGACACCGGGGAGCTGTTTTTT.

The chain links TRBV10-1 to TRBJ2-1; TRBD1 or TRBD2 may be the D gene (5 bases each). The CDR3 runs 20 residues. V was clipped by 7 bases and J by 0 bases, with 28 bases between them. The germline gives CDR1 WNHNN, CDR2 SYGVQD (reference sequence). CDR3 in DNA: TGCGCCAGCAATTACTCGGGGCAGGAGAGGCCCCAAAGCTCCTACAATGAGCAGTTCTTC. It encodes CASNYSGQERPQSSYNEQFF.

This clonotype came up many times. The CDR3 DNA is TGTGCCTGGAGCGGTGGGACGGAAGCTAACTATGGCTACACCTTC. As protein: CAWSGGTEANYGYTF. V usage is TRBV30 and J usage is TRBJ1-2; TRBD1 might be the D (5 bases). V shed 3 bases and J shed 0 bases, with 14 bases lying between them. The CDR3 is 15 amino acids. CDR1 is GTSNPN, CDR2 SVGIG, per germline (reference sequence).

The V call is TRBV12-3 or TRBV12-4, the J call TRBJ2-3, with 9 bases that match TRBD2. This CDR3 has 16 amino acids. After removal of 6 bases from V and 3 bases from J, the junction contained 10 bases not matched to a gene. The CDR3 loop is CASRLVSGSKTDTQYF. The DNA for the CDR3 is TGTGCCAGCAGACTCGTTAGCGGGAGCAAGACAGATACGCAGTATTTT.

At least ten counts were recorded for this clonotype. This chain joins TRBV5-1 and TRBJ2-3, with 12 bases lining up with TRBD1. V gave up 4 bases and J gave up 3 bases; unmatched junction bases: 6. This CDR3 is built from 16 residues. Germline CDR1 and CDR2: SGHRS and YFSETQ. The CDR3 nucleotides read TGCGCCAGCAGCAACCGGGACAGGGGGCGGACAGATACGCAGTATTTT. Amino acid sequence: CASSNRDRGRTDTQYF.

This clonotype came up a few times. This chain uses TRBV27 with TRBJ2-2, with 13 bases aligning to TRBD2. The V segment lost 2 bases and the J segment 7 bases; nucleotides outside the gene matches: 4. This CDR3 contains 16 residues. Germline V gene data show CDR1 as MNHEY and CDR2 as SMNVEV (reference sequence). The CDR3 coding sequence is TGTGCCAGCAGTTTAGGGACTAGCGGGGAGGACGGGGAGCTGTTTTTT. Residues: CASSLGTSGEDGELFF.

The chain couples TRBV30 to TRBJ1-5; maybe TRBD1 (6 bases). This CDR3 spans 15 amino acids. CDR1 and CDR2 from the germline V gene are GTSNPN and SVGIG (reference sequence). Trimming took off 3 bases at V and 4 bases at J, with 16 bases between the two ends. Written as DNA, the CDR3 is TGTGCCTGGAGCGGGGGCCCCCGAGGTAATCAGCCCCAGCATTTT. This sequence encodes CAWSGGPRGNQPQHF.

The sample holds a few counts of this clonotype. The V call is TRBV11-2, the J call TRBJ2-2; weak D call: TRBD2 (6 bases). Trimming stripped 5 bases from V and 1 base from J, with 26 bases between. This CDR3 region has 20 residues. Germline CDR1 reads SGHAT; CDR2 reads FQNNGV. Here the CDR3 reads CASSQTPKGGNWGNTGELFF. CDR3 sequence (DNA): TGTGCCAGCAGCCAAACCCCAAAAGGCGGGAATTGGGGGAACACCGGGGAGCTGTTTTTT.